This T cell receptor beta chain came from a study of graft-versus-host responses after intestinal transplantation. Findings and caveats of the study: Graft-donor T cell macrochimerism in patients accompanied high graft-versus-host to host-versus-graft clonal ratios in allografts.

The CDR3 loop spans 13 amino acids. Germline lookup yields CDR1 SQVTM and CDR2 ANQGSEA. V lost 4 bases to trimming and J lost 1 base; unmatched junction nucleotides: 3. A word on this clone: Its antigen is as yet unknown.

Sequenced by immunoSEQ multiplex PCR; TCRdb stores in-frame clones only, minus some. The sample contains approximately 60,000 clones, 89% of which appear only once. Lamina propria and intraepithelial lymphocytes were released by processing graft tissue. The specimen comprised ileum tissue, sampled 350 to 400 days after transplant. The sequence came from a human patient who received an intestinal transplant, so some T cells may come from the graft donor. The chain combines TRBV29-1 with TRBJ1-1; 7 nucleotides line up with TRBD1. CDR3 in DNA: TGCAGCGTTGCCCGGGACAGGAACACTGAAGCTTTCTTT. Residues: CSVARDRNTEAFF.